These 5 T cell receptor beta chains came from one sample sequenced in a study of radiotherapy plus CTLA-4 blockade in lung cancer. The repertoire was sequenced with immunoSEQ multiplex PCR; TCRdb's copy has only in-frame clones and lacks some. In the table there are about 120,000 clones, around 75% of which are singletons. The sequenced sample was peripheral blood, obtained from a patient treated with radiotherapy plus ipilimumab. The receptors derive from a human donor with non-small cell lung cancer who had a partial response to radiotherapy plus ipilimumab.

This clone occurred a few times. The J gene is TRBJ1-1, the V gene TRBV5-6; D is ambiguous. The V gene lost 1 base and the J gene lost 4 bases, with 11 bases spanning the gap. Germline V gives CDR1 SGHDT, CDR2 YYEEEE. The length of the CDR3 is 14 residues. This CDR3 is CASSLRLAGTEAFF. CDR3 coding DNA: TGTGCCAGCAGCTTGAGACTGGCGGGCACTGAAGCTTTCTTT.

The chain couples TRBV7-2 to TRBJ2-3; 8 positions agree with TRBD2. There are 14 residues in the CDR3. The trim removed 5 bases at V and 9 bases at J, leaving 10 bases unmatched. Germline V CDR1 and CDR2: SGHTA, FQGNSA. CDR3 DNA sequence: TGTGCCAGCAGCATGACAGCGGGAGTGCAAACGCAGTATTTT. Amino acids: CASSMTAGVQTQYF.

The chain employs TRBV5-1 and TRBJ2-5; 8 positions agree with TRBD2. The J call is in doubt because the DNA end fits TRBJ2-7 better. The germline CDR1 and CDR2 sequences are SGHRS and YFSETQ. There are 14 residues in the CDR3. CDR3 in amino acids: CASSLVGRENEQYF. CDR3 nucleotide sequence: TGCGCCAGCAGCTTGGTCGGGAGGGAGAACGAGCAGTACTTC.

This clone has a handful of counts. This chain connects TRBV28 to TRBJ1-1; unclear D gene. V was clipped by 1 base and J by 6 bases, with 3 bases between them. The CDR3 loop spans 11 amino acids. Germline-derived CDR1 and CDR2 are MDHEN and SYDVKM. DNA for the CDR3: TGTGCCAGCAGTTTATTAGCTGAAGCTTTCTTT. It translates to CASSLLAEAFF.

In regard to this clone: The junction and the germline gene differ at one end; a read error may be behind it. V is TRBV6-5 and J is TRBJ2-7; 7 bases line up with TRBD1. This CDR3 contains 13 residues. Germline CDR1 and CDR2: MNHEY and SVGAGI. CDR3 sequence reads: CASSYSQGVEPYF. CDR3 bases: TGTGCCAGCAGTTACTCCCAGGGGGTCGAGCCGTACTTC.